A selection of T cell receptor beta chains follows, all from one sample in a study of blood T cell repertoires in COVID-19. Using immunoSEQ multiplex PCR, the repertoire was profiled, and TCRdb retains in-frame clones only, with some absent. In the table there are roughly 30,000 clones, 90% to 95% of which are singletons. The sample comprised peripheral blood. The receptors originated from a woman aged 65 to 85 with COVID-19, enrolled during active disease. The CDR3 runs from the conserved cysteine through the conserved F or W. Each record gives: J gene, clone size, V gene, D gene, CDR3 DNA, CDR3 protein. A D gene is named only where the DNA matches it firmly. Clone sizes are given selectively: once, few, many, or a class where the clone is expanded.

>TRBJ1-2|once|TRBV28|TRBD1
TGTGCCAGCAAGGGGGACAGAAATGGCTACACCTTC
CASKGDRNGYTF
>TRBJ1-4|-|TRBV30|-
TGTGCCTGGAGTTCTCAGGTTGGCAAACTGTTTTTT
CAWSSQVGKLFF
>TRBJ1-1|-|TRBV18|-
TGTGCCAGCTCACCTATGACAGCGAACACTGAAGCTTTCTTT
CASSPMTANTEAFF
>TRBJ2-7|-|TRBV18|-
TGTGCCAGCTCGCCGGGACTTTTAACCTACGAGCAGTACTTC
CASSPGLLTYEQYF
>TRBJ1-6|-|TRBV2|-
TGTGCCAGCCACAGGGTGGCTTCACCCCTCCACTTT
CASHRVASPLHF
>TRBJ1-2|-|TRBV7-9|TRBD1
TGTGCCAGCGGCCTTACAGGGGACTTTGGCTACACCTTC
CASGLTGDFGYTF
>TRBJ2-1|few|TRBV6-1|-
TGTGCCAGCAGTGAATCTGTAACTCAGTTCTTC
CASSESVTQFF
>TRBJ2-7|-|TRBV11-2|TRBD2
TGTGCCAGCAGCTTCAGGACTAGCGGAACCCAGATCTCCTACGAGCAGTACTTC
CASSFRTSGTQISYEQYF
>TRBJ2-7|-|TRBV27|TRBD2
TGTGCCAGCAGTCCCCCACTTTACCCTAGCGGGAGGGCCAACGAGCAGTACTTC
CASSPPLYPSGRANEQYF
>TRBJ1-5|-|TRBV19|TRBD1
TGTGCCACCGACCCCCGCGACAGGGGCAATCAGCCCCAGCATTTT
CATDPRDRGNQPQHF
>TRBJ1-5|-|TRBV2|-
TGTGCCAGCAGTGAATCTCAGGGCAATCAGCCCCAGCATTTT
CASSESQGNQPQHF
>TRBJ1-3|-|TRBV3-1/TRBV3-2|-
TGTGCCAGCAGCCCGCCCCGGACAGCCACCTCTGGAAACACCATATATTTT
CASSPPRTATSGNTIYF
>TRBJ2-5|-|TRBV7-8|-
TGTGCCAGCAGCCCCGACAGGCCGGAGACCCAGTACTTC
CASSPDRPETQYF
>TRBJ2-3|-|TRBV5-4|-
TGTGCCAGCAGCCACGGACTACCCCGACTAGATACGCAGTATTTT
CASSHGLPRLDTQYF
>TRBJ1-1|-|TRBV5-1|TRBD1
TGCGCCAGCAGCTTACAGGGGGCGGACACTGAAGCTTTCTTT
CASSLQGADTEAFF
>TRBJ1-2|-|TRBV19|TRBD1
TGTGCCAGTAGTAAAGGACAGGGGATCGGTGGCTACACCTTC
CASSKGQGIGGYTF
>TRBJ2-3|once|TRBV28|TRBD1
TGTGCCAGCAGCCCCGGGACAGGGGCGGCAGATACGCAGTATTTT
CASSPGTGAADTQYF
>TRBJ2-1|-|TRBV11-2|TRBD2
TGTGCCAGCAGCTTAAGAGGCGGGAGGGGCACGTACAATGAGCAGTTCTTC
CASSLRGGRGTYNEQFF
>TRBJ1-1|-|TRBV4-2|-
TGTGCCAGCAGCCATCTATACCGGGAAGACGGATTGAACACTGAAGCTTTCTTT
CASSHLYREDGLNTEAFF
>TRBJ2-5|-|TRBV9|TRBD2
TGTGCCAGCAGCGTAGGTCTAGCGGGAGTTGAGACCCAGTACTTC
CASSVGLAGVETQYF
>TRBJ2-2|-|TRBV10-3|TRBD2
TGTGCCATCAGTGAGGCCCTAGCGGGAGCGGGCACCGGGGAGCTGTTTTTT
CAISEALAGAGTGELFF
>TRBJ2-1|-|TRBV9|TRBD2
TGTGCCAGCAGCTCCACGATGGGTGCGGGAGTCGCCAATGAGCAGTTCTTC
CASSSTMGAGVANEQFF
>TRBJ2-7|-|TRBV5-1|TRBD1
TGCGCCAGCAGCTTGGGGGGACAGGGTCACGACGAGCAGTACTTC
CASSLGGQGHDEQYF
>TRBJ1-1|once|TRBV14|-
TGTGCCAGCAGCCAAGAAAAGGAGGGCGGGGGGCCGCATACTGAAGCTTTCTTT
CASSQEKEGGGPHTEAFF
>TRBJ2-7|few|TRBV5-1|TRBD2
TGCGCCAGCAGCTCGCGGGGGGGTGCGGGAGCGATCTCCTACGAGCAGTACTTC
CASSSRGGAGAISYEQYF
>TRBJ1-1|-|TRBV28|-
TGTGCCAGCAGTTACCGCCGGACTGAAGCTTTCTTT
CASSYRRTEAFF
>TRBJ2-1|-|TRBV4-1|-
TGCGCCAGCAGCCAAACTAGCCTCGGTGATGAGCAGTTCTTC
CASSQTSLGDEQFF
>TRBJ1-5|-|TRBV2|-
TGTGCCAGCAGTGGGACAGATCAGCCCCAGCATTTT
CASSGTDQPQHF
>TRBJ2-5|-|TRBV5-1|-
TGCGCCAGCAGCCGAGAATCCGGGTACCAAGAGACCCAGTACTTC
CASSRESGYQETQYF
>TRBJ2-7|-|TRBV5-8|-
TGTGCCAGCAGCCTATCCGGGTACGAGCAGTACTTC
CASSLSGYEQYF
>TRBJ2-7|-|TRBV6-1|TRBD1
TGTGCCAGCAGTGATACAGGGGCGGGTTTCGGCTACGAGCAGTACTTC
CASSDTGAGFGYEQYF
>TRBJ1-1|-|TRBV28|-
TGTAAAGGGAGCGGAGCTTTCTTT
CKGSGAFF
>TRBJ2-1|once|TRBV7-6|TRBD2
TGTGCCAGCAGCTTAAGACTAGCGGGGACCCATTCCGCACGGAATGAGCAGTTCTTC
CASSLRLAGTHSARNEQFF
>TRBJ2-1|-|TRBV12-2|-
TGTGCAAGTCGCTTAGCTAGCTGGGTTTGTGAGCAGTTCTTC
CASRLASWVCEQFF
>TRBJ1-5|-|TRBV19|-
TGTGCCAGTAGTATCACACAGGGTAGCAATCAGCCCCAGCATTTT
CASSITQGSNQPQHF
>TRBJ2-1|-|TRBV5-1|TRBD2
TGCGCCAGCAGCTTGGGACTAGCGGGAGTTTATGAGCAGTTCTTC
CASSLGLAGVYEQFF
>TRBJ2-6|-|TRBV6-2/TRBV6-3|-
TGTGCCAGCAGTTACTCCCGACAGGTCTCTGGGGCCAACGTCCTGACTTTC
CASSYSRQVSGANVLTF
>TRBJ1-2|-|TRBV19|TRBD1
TGTGCCAGTTACACAGGGGACTATGGCTACACCTTC
CASYTGDYGYTF
>TRBJ1-1|-|TRBV11-2|-
TGTGCCAGCAGCCCCAGCAGTTGGGGGGAGGACACTGAAGCTTTCTTT
CASSPSSWGEDTEAFF
>TRBJ2-1|-|TRBV27|-
TGTGCCAGCAGCCCGACCCACAGCTACAATGAGCAGTTCTTC
CASSPTHSYNEQFF
>TRBJ2-1|once|TRBV20-1|TRBD2
TGCAGTGCTAGAGGCCCAGCGGGATATTTCTTC
CSARGPAGYFF
>TRBJ2-1|-|TRBV10-1|TRBD2
TGCGCCAGCAGTGTAGCGGGAGGGGATTACAATGAGCAGTTCTTC
CASSVAGGDYNEQFF
>TRBJ2-2|-|TRBV25-1|TRBD2
TGTGCCAGCACCGCAGGAAGCGGGAGAGGCACCGGGGAGCTGTTTTTT
CASTAGSGRGTGELFF
>TRBJ1-2|-|TRBV7-8|-
TGTGCCAGCAGCCTAATCTTTGGGGGGGAAGTTAACTATGGCTACACCTTC
CASSLIFGGEVNYGYTF
>TRBJ1-5|-|TRBV2|TRBD1
TGTGCCAGCAGCGAACAGGGGGGCAATCAGCCCCAGCATTTT
CASSEQGGNQPQHF
>TRBJ1-1|-|TRBV7-3|-
TGTGCCAGCAGCTTATTAGAGAACACTGAAGCTTTCTTT
CASSLLENTEAFF
>TRBJ2-2|-|TRBV10-1|TRBD2
TGCGCCAGCAGTCCTAGCGGAAACACCGGGGAGCTGTTTTTT
CASSPSGNTGELFF
>TRBJ2-1|few|TRBV4-1|-
TGCGCCAGCAGTCACTGGGCGGCAGGGGAGGGCGCCTACAATGAGCAGTTCTTC
CASSHWAAGEGAYNEQFF
>TRBJ1-6|-|TRBV7-6|-
TGTGCCAGCAGCCGGACAGAACAGTATAATTCACCCCTCCACTTT
CASSRTEQYNSPLHF
>TRBJ1-4|-|TRBV27|-
TGTGCCAGCAGTCCAGCGGGGGAGAATGAAAAACTGTTTTTT
CASSPAGENEKLFF
>TRBJ1-2|-|TRBV4-3|-
TGCGCCAGCAGCCAAGTCAGGGACTCCCTCTACCTTAACTATGGCTACACCTTC
CASSQVRDSLYLNYGYTF
>TRBJ2-5|once|TRBV4-1|-
TGCGCCAGCAGCCAAGATCCTAGAGGCCGGGTAGAGACCCAGTACTTC
CASSQDPRGRVETQYF
>TRBJ2-3|-|TRBV7-8|TRBD2
TGTGCCAGCAGCCGCGGACTAGCGGGACTTACAGATACGCAGTATTTT
CASSRGLAGLTDTQYF
>TRBJ1-1|-|TRBV11-3|TRBD1
TGTGCCAGCAGCATGACAGGGGGCACTGAAGCTTTCTTT
CASSMTGGTEAFF